Shown below are 32 T cell receptor beta chains from a single sample sequenced in a study of blood T cells in healthy people across ages. A second PCR, run for roughly 7 to 12 cycles, used a sample-barcoded 5' primer plus a J-beta primer mix. A single record per CDR3 protein comes from TCRdb applying MiXCR to the 5' RACE reads. The sample contains about 1,500,000 distinct CDR3 sequences, roughly 27% of which appear only once. Sequenced input: blood. The receptor source for this set is a woman in her twenties or thirties in good health.

The chain carries TRBV27 and TRBJ1-6, with D possibly being TRBD1 (6 bases). Between the trimmed V and J ends, which lost 6 bases and 7 bases, there was a span of 13 bases. The CDR3 is 14 amino acids. Germline V gene sequence: CDR1 MNHEY, CDR2 SMNVEV (reference sequence). CDR3 sequence: CASRQGGLNSPLHF. The CDR3 coding sequence is TGTGCCAGCAGACAGGGAGGGCTAAATTCACCCCTCCACTTT.

Note on this clonotype: The conserved final phenylalanine or tryptophan is absent from the CDR3, which likely points to a read error. V is TRBV5-1 and J is TRBJ1-4; perhaps TRBD1 as D (6 bases). The CDR3 has 15 residues. Looked up from germline, CDR1 is SGHRS and CDR2 is YFSETQ. Trimming left V 0 bases short and J 4 bases short, with 10 bases between. CDR3 DNA: TGCGCCAGCAGCTTGGGTACAGGGTTTAATGAAAAACTGTTTTTG. Translation gives CASSLGTGFNEKLFL.

Worth noting for this clonotype: A clone one base away is much larger, so this may be a read error. The chain joins TRBV20-1 to TRBJ2-4; TRBD2 aligns across 13 bases. The J call is doubtful: the DNA matches TRBJ2-7 better. CDR1 and CDR2 (germline): DFQATT, SNEGSKA (reference sequence). This CDR3 is 17 amino acids long. In nucleotides, the CDR3 is TGCAGTGTTTTCGGGAAACTAAGGACTAGCGGGAGACTCGAGCAGTACTTC. This encodes CSVFGKLRTSGRLEQYF.

This clonotype was recorded a few times. The chain joins TRBV4-1 to TRBJ2-1, with TRBD2 as a possible D gene (5 bases). CDR1 and CDR2 from the germline V gene are MGHRA and YSYEKL. V lost 0 bases to trimming and J lost 5 bases, with 11 bases between them. The CDR3 length is 15 residues. The CDR3 sequence: CASSQDRLTDNEQFF. The CDR3 bases are TGCGCCAGCAGCCAAGATAGACTAACCGACAATGAGCAGTTCTTC.

This chain connects TRBV11-2 to TRBJ2-5, with a tentative D call TRBD2 (6 bases). Trimming left V 6 bases short and J 4 bases short, with 12 bases between. The CDR3 length is 13 residues. Germline CDR1 and CDR2: SGHAT and FQNNGV. The CDR3 sequence: CASSRERRETQYF. CDR3 nucleotides: TGTGCCAGCAGTCGGGAGAGGCGAGAGACCCAGTACTTC.

A word on this clonotype: A much larger clone lies a single base off, so this may be a read error. The chain employs TRBV15 and TRBJ1-2; D perhaps matches TRBD1 (6 bases). The germline CDR1 and CDR2 sequences are LNHNV and YYDKDF (reference sequence). The CDR3 is 16 residues long. Trimming took off 1 base at V and 4 bases at J, with 16 bases between the two ends. DNA of the CDR3: TGTGCCACCAGCAGAGGGCGGACAGCGCAGAGCTATGGCTACACCTTC. It encodes CATSRGRTAQSYGYTF.

This clonotype was seen repeatedly, ten times or more. The V gene is TRBV7-2, the J gene TRBJ2-7; D uncertain. This CDR3 has 13 residues. Trimming took 5 bases from V and 4 from J, leaving 12 bases between them. The germline V gene encodes CDR1 SGHTA and CDR2 FQGNSA. Written as DNA, the CDR3 is TGTGCCAGCAGCCCTTTAGGGCCTTACGAGCAGTACTTC. Translating gives CASSPLGPYEQYF.

The J gene is TRBJ1-6, the V gene TRBV28; a weak D match, TRBD1 (5 bases). The length of the CDR3 is 14 residues. Trimming removed 5 bases at V and 7 bases at J, with 12 bases between. Germline V gene lookup returns CDR1 MDHEN and CDR2 SYDVKM. DNA of the CDR3: TGTGCCAGCAGTACCCAGACAGTCAATTCACCCCTCCACTTT. It encodes CASSTQTVNSPLHF. The variable domain in full, completed from reference TRBV28 and TRBJ1-6, reads DVKVTQSSRYLVKRTGEKVFLECVQDMDHENMFWYRQDPGLGLRLIYFSYDVKMKEKGDIPEGYSVSREKKERFSLILESASTNQTSMYLCASSTQTVNSPLHFGNGTRLTVT.

This clonotype was recorded a few times. V usage is TRBV7-9 and J usage is TRBJ2-5; the D is unclear. The CDR3 is 12 residues long. The V and J ends lost 3 bases and 4 bases respectively, with 6 bases between them. Per germline, CDR1 SEHNR and CDR2 FQNEAQ (reference sequence). The DNA of the CDR3 is TGTGCCAGCAGCTTTGCCCCAGAGACCCAGTACTTC. Its translation: CASSFAPETQYF.

The chain joins TRBV5-1 to TRBJ1-2; TRBD1 agrees at 7 bases. V dropped 3 bases and J dropped 3; count of bases not matched to a gene: 5. The CDR3 totals 14 residues. The germline V gene encodes CDR1 SGHRS and CDR2 YFSETQ. The CDR3 DNA is TGCGCCAGCAGCTGCAGGGGGTCAGACTATGGCTACACCTTC. This encodes CASSCRGSDYGYTF.

As for this clonotype: It may be a read error: a sequence one base away is much more abundant. V usage is TRBV7-2 and J usage is TRBJ2-5; D may be TRBD1 (5 bases). The CDR3 extends over 13 amino acids. Per the germline V gene, CDR1 is SGHTA and CDR2 is FQGNSA. The germline V and J ends were trimmed by 10 bases and 3 bases, with 15 bases remaining between them. The CDR3 DNA reads as TGTGCCAACACCAAGGGGCGAGAAGAGACCCAGTACTTC. Translating gives CANTKGREETQYF.

This clonotype has only a few counts. The gene calls are TRBV20-1 and TRBJ1-2; possibly TRBD1 for D (5 bases). The CDR3 length is 13 residues. Germline V gene lookup returns CDR1 DFQATT and CDR2 SNEGSKA (reference sequence). The V end was cut by 3 bases, the J end by 4 bases, with 12 bases between. The CDR3 reads CSARVLGTYGYTF. CDR3 in DNA: TGCAGTGCTAGGGTATTAGGGACCTATGGCTACACCTTC.

This clonotype occurred a few times. The rearrangement links TRBV5-1 to TRBJ2-1; D is undetermined. Trimming cost V 2 bases and J 6 bases, with 9 bases left between them. The CDR3 consists of 13 residues. Germline V gene sequence: CDR1 SGHRS, CDR2 YFSETQ. The CDR3 sequence: CASSFYQGNEQFF. Written as DNA, the CDR3 is TGCGCCAGCAGCTTCTACCAAGGCAATGAGCAGTTCTTC.

This clonotype appeared a few times. The chain carries TRBV20-1 and TRBJ1-2; D is undetermined. Germline loops: CDR1 DFQATT, CDR2 SNEGSKA (reference sequence). CDR3 length: 14 amino acids. Trimming left V 1 base short and J 8 bases short, with 17 bases between. The CDR3 here is CSARVGQTISGYTF. The CDR3 nucleotides read TGCAGTGCTAGAGTTGGGCAGACGATTAGCGGCTACACCTTC.

This clonotype was seen a few times. The V call is TRBV11-2, the J call TRBJ2-7; D is possibly TRBD1 (6 bases). Germline V gene data show CDR1 as SGHAT and CDR2 as FQNNGV. Trimming took off 5 bases at V and 4 bases at J, with 18 bases between the two ends. The CDR3 is made up of 15 amino acids. In nucleotides, the CDR3 is TGTGCCAGCAGCCCCACGACCGGGACATATTACGAGCAGTACTTC. Translation gives CASSPTTGTYYEQYF. Full variable domain (outside the CDR3, taken from reference TRBV11-2 and TRBJ2-7): EAGVAQSPRYKIIEKRQSVAFWCNPISGHATLYWYQQILGQGPKLLIQFQNNGVVDDSQLPKDRFSAERLKGVDSTLKIQPAKLEDSAVYLCASSPTTGTYYEQYFGPGTRLTVT.

Ten or more counts support this clonotype. V usage is TRBV4-1 and J usage is TRBJ2-7; the D is unclear. CDR1 is MGHRA and CDR2 is YSYEKL in the germline V gene. V lost 0 bases and J 2 bases, leaving 11 bases between the germline ends. CDR3 length equals 15 residues. The CDR3 bases are TGCGCCAGCAGCCAAGAGGAACATAGAACCTACGAGCAGTACTTC. Translated, it gives CASSQEEHRTYEQYF.

There are many counts of this clonotype. J is TRBJ2-7 and V is TRBV7-2; 8 bases line up with TRBD2. Looked up from germline, CDR1 is SGHTA and CDR2 is FQGNSA. The V segment lost 5 bases and the J segment 1 base; nucleotides outside the gene matches: 7. The CDR3 has 15 residues. The CDR3 here is CASSPRGGNSYEQYF. The CDR3 nucleotides are TGTGCCAGCAGCCCCCGGGGGGGCAATTCCTACGAGCAGTACTTC.

This clonotype has more than one count but fewer than ten. The chain carries TRBV29-1 and TRBJ2-1; 8 bases map to TRBD2. Per germline, CDR1 SQVTM and CDR2 ANQGSEA. V gave up 2 bases and J gave up 4 bases; unmatched junction bases: 10. The CDR3 has 16 residues. The CDR3 DNA sequence: TGCAGCGTTGAATCCTCCCGCGGGAGGCTTTACAATGAGCAGTTCTTC. Protein product: CSVESSRGRLYNEQFF.

The gene calls are TRBV4-3 and TRBJ2-1, with D perhaps matching TRBD2 (7 bases). The CDR3 is 16 amino acids. Deletions cut 4 bases from V and 1 base from J, with 14 bases between. Germline CDR1 and CDR2: LGHNA and YSLEER. CDR3 in DNA: TGCGCCAGCAGCCCTAAAGGGGGGGCATCCTACAATGAGCAGTTCTTC. Protein sequence: CASSPKGGASYNEQFF.

A note on this clonotype: One junction end disagrees with the germline gene, perhaps due to a read error. The chain couples TRBV6-5 to TRBJ1-1; D gene uncertain. The length of the CDR3 is 16 residues. Germline CDR1 is MNHEY and CDR2 is SVGAGI. The CDR3: CASSYFRMDGYTEAFF. CDR3 in DNA: TGTGCCAGCAGCTACTTTAGGATGGACGGTTACACTGAAGCTTTCTTT.

This clonotype was found a few times. This sequence joins TRBV20-1 and TRBJ1-1, with D possibly being TRBD1 (6 bases). The germline CDR1 and CDR2 sequences are DFQATT and SNEGSKA (reference sequence). Trimming took 6 bases from V and 5 from J, leaving 16 bases between them. The CDR3 is 13 amino acids. The chain's CDR3 is CSARTGAGTEAFF. In nucleotides, the CDR3 is TGCAGTGCAAGGACGGGGGCTGGTACTGAAGCTTTCTTT.

V gene TRBV5-1 combines with J gene TRBJ2-2; TRBD1 might be the D (6 bases). Trimming shortened V by 0 bases and J by 9 bases, and 9 bases separated the two germline ends. The germline CDR1 and CDR2 sequences are SGHRS and YFSETQ. CDR3 length: 13 amino acids. For the CDR3, the DNA is TGCGCCAGCAGCTTGGGGGGGCCCCGGGAGCTGTTTTTT. It codes for CASSLGGPRELFF.

J is TRBJ2-7 and V is TRBV19; TRBD1 aligns across 7 bases. Germline values: CDR1 LNHDA, CDR2 SQIVND (reference sequence). J lost 5 bases, V lost 4 bases, and 14 bases had no gene match. The CDR3 is made up of 16 amino acids. CDR3 loop: CASSKSVGPGGNEQYF. In DNA form, the CDR3 reads TGTGCCAGTAGTAAGTCCGTCGGGCCAGGGGGAAACGAGCAGTACTTC.

The V gene is TRBV12-3 or TRBV12-4, the J gene TRBJ1-5; TRBD1 might be the D (5 bases). The CDR3 has 15 amino acids. V shed 5 bases and J shed 3 bases, with 14 bases lying between them. The CDR3 DNA reads TGTGCCAGCAGTAAGGTAGGGGTCGACAATCAGCCCCAGCATTTT. Amino acid sequence: CASSKVGVDNQPQHF.

In this sample, this clonotype turned up a few times. The chain carries TRBV24-1 and TRBJ2-3; D perhaps matches TRBD2 (7 bases). Per the germline V gene, CDR1 is KGHDR and CDR2 is SFDVKD. The CDR3 covers 15 residues. Trimming pared 4 bases from V and 1 base from J, leaving 11 bases between. CDR3 nucleotide sequence: TGTGCCACCAGTGAAGGGGGGGCGGGCACAGATACGCAGTATTTT. Its translation: CATSEGGAGTDTQYF.

The CDR3 DNA reads TGTGCCAGCAGCTCAACCACAGGGGACCGGCTGTTTTTT. Amino acid sequence: CASSSTTGDRLFF. V and J are TRBV5-6 and TRBJ1-4, with TRBD1 matching 7 bases. The CDR3 runs 13 residues. With 3 bases clipped from V and 14 bases from J, the junction kept 10 bases outside the gene matches. CDR1 SGHDT and CDR2 YYEEEE come from the germline V gene.

This clonotype was seen more than once but under ten times. This chain joins TRBV7-2 and TRBJ2-7, with 7 bases lining up with TRBD2. CDR1 and CDR2 (germline): SGHTA, FQGNSA. The CDR3 has 14 amino acids. V gave up 5 bases and J gave up 5 bases; unmatched junction bases: 9. CDR3 DNA sequence: TGTGCCAGCAGCAAAGCGGGATCTCCTAACGAGCAGTACTTC. It yields the protein CASSKAGSPNEQYF.

This clonotype was seen ten or more times. The chain links TRBV6-5 to TRBJ2-5, with 8 bases identical to TRBD1. Germline lookup yields CDR1 MNHEY and CDR2 SVGAGI. V was clipped by 5 bases and J by 4 bases; unmatched bases: 6. The CDR3 runs to 14 residues. The CDR3 region is CASSHKGQGETQYF. CDR3 nucleotides: TGTGCCAGCAGTCACAAAGGACAGGGAGAGACCCAGTACTTC.

This clonotype was seen many times. V usage is TRBV5-1 and J usage is TRBJ2-5; D gene unclear. Germline CDR1 reads SGHRS; CDR2 reads YFSETQ. V lost 0 bases and J lost 5, with 8 bases in between. There are 13 residues in the CDR3. The CDR3 nucleotides read TGCGCCAGCAGCTTGGATCCTGGGGAGACCCAGTACTTC. Its translation is CASSLDPGETQYF.

This clonotype was seen a few times. The chain carries TRBV5-1 and TRBJ1-1, with 11 bases aligning to TRBD1. The J segment lost 3 bases and the V segment lost 2 bases, leaving 6 bases of the junction unmatched. The CDR3 is 16 residues long. Per germline, CDR1 SGHRS and CDR2 YFSETQ. The CDR3 DNA reads TGCGCCAGCAGCTTCGGACAGGGGGCTGTGTACACTGAAGCTTTCTTT. Translated: CASSFGQGAVYTEAFF.

This clonotype has a count of ten or more. The chain joins TRBV5-1 to TRBJ2-7, with 7 bases matching TRBD1. The germline CDR1 and CDR2 sequences are SGHRS and YFSETQ. The CDR3 is 14 residues long. J was trimmed by 3 bases and V by 5 bases; bases with no gene match: 8. CDR3 in amino acids: CASSSGQTIYEQYF. The CDR3 region has the DNA TGCGCCAGCAGTTCGGGACAGACTATCTACGAGCAGTACTTC.

This clonotype was recorded a few times. The chain couples TRBV7-6 to TRBJ2-5; TRBD1 agrees at 7 bases. V shed 2 bases, J shed 2 bases, and the junction held 8 bases outside the gene matches. Germline V gene lookup returns CDR1 SGHVS and CDR2 FNYEAQ. The CDR3 consists of 16 residues. CDR3 region: CASSLRDRVPQETQYF. CDR3 DNA sequence: TGTGCCAGCAGCTTACGAGACAGGGTCCCTCAAGAGACCCAGTACTTC.